Detailed here is one T cell receptor beta chain. What it binds is unknown. This entry comes from a study of vaccination effects on CD4 cells after COVID-19. The overall study: Samples were taken post-vaccine, and their median timing was 72 days after the second dose. Whole-study results and caveats: Only 1 of 255 vaccine-induced clones from healthy vaccinees cross-reacted with common cold coronaviruses.

The protocol was immunoSEQ multiplex PCR, while the TCRdb copy is restricted to in-frame clones and leaves out a portion. This sample has about 46,000 clones; around 80% occur once, and the top ten carry less than 15%. The V segment lost 6 bases and the J segment 3 bases; nucleotides outside the gene matches: 6. This CDR3 is built from 15 residues. The germline V gene encodes CDR1 MNHEY and CDR2 SVGAGI. Before sequencing, viral peptide pools were used by the ViraFEST assay to expand antigen-specific CD4+ T cells. Scientists isolated CD4+ T cells after an approximately 11-day culture period ended. Each participant was given two doses of one vaccine (BNT162b2 or mRNA-1273). None of these healthy vaccinees had been infected with SARS-CoV-2 before vaccination.

This clonotype was obtained from a human donor who received a COVID-19 vaccine. The sequences come from CD4+ T cells from PBMCs cultured with HCoV-OC43 spike peptides, collected after COVID-19 vaccination. Documented subset: HCoV-OC43 spike overlapping peptide pool stimulation. The chain has TRBV6-5 and TRBJ1-5; 9 positions match TRBD1. The DNA of the CDR3 is TGTGCCAGCAGGCGGGACAGGGTGGCCAATCAGCCCCAGCATTTT. Residues: CASRRDRVANQPQHF.